This TCR beta chain came from a study of T cell changes during pregnancy in multiple sclerosis. Generated by immunoSEQ multiplex PCR, the TCRdb table keeps only in-frame clones and is missing some. The sample carries over 45,000 clones, about 92% recorded once. Trimming took 0 bases from V and 8 from J; bases not matched to a gene: 10. This CDR3 is built from 16 residues. The germline V gene has CDR1 SGDLS and CDR2 YYNGEE. The TCR originated in a female donor with multiple sclerosis, enrolled in a pregnancy study. This rearrangement joins TRBV9 to TRBJ2-1; 8 nucleotides agree with TRBD2. Sequenced here: CD4+ T cells from peripheral blood mononuclear cells, sampled in the second trimester of pregnancy. CDR3 in DNA: TGTGCCAGCAGCGTAGCCTTAGCGGGAACTTCCCATGAGCAGTTCTTC. Amino acids: CASSVALAGTSHEQFF.